This TCR beta chain was found in a study of T cell repertoires in cytomegalovirus infection. This clonotype was seen only a few times. V lost 4 bases and J lost 5; bases outside the gene matches: 6. The CDR3 runs 15 residues. TCRdb re-called the reads through MiXCR, storing one row per CDR3 protein. The sample includes 200,000 to 250,000 distinct CDR3 sequences, 20% to 25% of them seen just once. The rearrangement links TRBV12-3 or TRBV12-4 to TRBJ2-1; 9 nucleotides line up with TRBD1. This TCR came from a human donor in good health (CMV status not recorded). Some clones in this sample may be carry-over from other donors' samples. Sample: CD8+ T cells from PBMCs. The CDR3 DNA is TGTGCCAGCAGTTCGGACAGGGGTTCCGACAATGAGCAGTTCTTC. Translation gives CASSSDRGSDNEQFF.